These 32 T cell receptor beta chains were sequenced from one sample in a study of control samples from healthy donors and cancer patients. This table comes from immunoSEQ multiplex PCR, and its TCRdb copy is limited to in-frame clones, with some not included. The repertoire holds 90,000 to 150,000 clones, around 87% seen once, with 9% to 14% in the top ten. Sequencing was performed on blood. The source of these receptors is a man between 25 and 39 years old in good health.

The rearrangement links TRBV7-9 to TRBJ2-7; D may be TRBD1 (5 bases). Germline V CDR1 and CDR2: SEHNR, FQNEAQ (reference sequence). V was pared by 4 bases and J by 4 bases, with 14 bases between. CDR3 length: 14 amino acids. CDR3 region: CASSSDNPPYEQYF. For the CDR3, the DNA is TGTGCCAGCAGCTCGGACAACCCTCCGTACGAGCAGTACTTC.

The genes are TRBV25-1 and TRBJ1-6; no firm D call. This CDR3 contains 13 residues. V lost 4 bases to trimming and J lost 7 bases, with 8 bases between them. Germline CDR1 and CDR2: MGHDK and SYGVNS. CDR3 sequence (DNA): TGTGCCAGCAGTGTGGTGGTCAATTCACCCCTCCACTTT. It codes for CASSVVVNSPLHF.

The chain is built from TRBV28 and TRBJ1-5, with D perhaps matching TRBD1 (6 bases). This CDR3 comprises 12 residues. Germline-derived CDR1 and CDR2 are MDHEN and SYDVKM. V lost 5 bases and J lost 13, with 15 bases in between. The CDR3 DNA sequence: TGTGCCAGCAGTCCACCGGGACATCCACAGCATTTT. This sequence encodes CASSPPGHPQHF.

This chain links TRBV4-1 with TRBJ1-2; D is uncertain. The CDR3 loop spans 15 amino acids. Per the germline V gene, CDR1 is MGHRA and CDR2 is YSYEKL. The ends were cut back, 2 bases at V and 7 bases at J, with 17 bases in the middle. CDR3 residues: CASSQPTERVAGYTF. The CDR3 DNA sequence: TGCGCCAGCAGCCAACCTACAGAACGGGTCGCTGGCTACACCTTC.

V is TRBV6-5 and J is TRBJ1-1; maybe TRBD1 (6 bases). The V gene's germline CDR1 is MNHEY and CDR2 SVGAGI. The CDR3 has 13 amino acids. The V gene lost 5 bases and the J gene lost 4 bases, with 11 bases spanning the gap. In DNA form, the CDR3 reads TGTGCCAGCAGTACAGGGTCGGTCACTGAAGCTTTCTTT. Its protein is CASSTGSVTEAFF.

J is TRBJ1-5 and V is TRBV6-5; 10 bases line up with TRBD1. Trimming took 5 bases from V and 6 from J; bases not matched to a gene: 4. Germline assignment: CDR1 MNHEY and CDR2 SVGAGI. The CDR3 spans 14 residues. CDR3 in DNA: TGTGCCAGCAGTCAGACAGGGGGCCTTCAGCCCCAGCATTTT. It encodes CASSQTGGLQPQHF.

In this sample, this clone turned up a few times. The V and J genes are TRBV5-5 and TRBJ1-5; TRBD1 aligns across 11 bases. CDR3 length: 18 residues. CDR1 is SGHKS and CDR2 is YYEKEE in the germline V gene (reference sequence). V gave up 4 bases and J gave up 0 bases; unmatched junction bases: 9. CDR3 DNA sequence: TGTGCCAGCAGCCCTGGGACAGGGGGGCTTAATAGCAATCAGCCCCAGCATTTT. It encodes CASSPGTGGLNSNQPQHF.

The gene calls are TRBV10-3 and TRBJ1-6; perhaps TRBD1 as D (5 bases). CDR3 length: 14 residues. Germline CDR1 reads ENHRY; CDR2 reads SYGVKD. V gave up 6 bases and J gave up 8 bases, with 14 bases separating them. The CDR3: CAIRSFDRDSPLHF. The CDR3 coding sequence is TGTGCCATCAGGTCCTTTGACAGAGATTCACCCCTCCACTTT.

This clone was picked up one time. V usage is TRBV9 and J usage is TRBJ2-3; D call uncertain. Deletions cut 3 bases from V and 2 bases from J, with 4 bases between. Germline V CDR1 and CDR2: SGDLS, YYNGEE. The CDR3 is 12 residues long. DNA for the CDR3: TGTGCCAGCAGCGCATACACAGATACGCAGTATTTT. Protein sequence: CASSAYTDTQYF. The complete variable domain, with remaining parts taken from reference TRBV9 and TRBJ2-3, reads DSGVTQTPKHLITATGQRVTLRCSPRSGDLSVYWYQQSLDQGLQFLIQYYNGEERAKGNILERFSAQQFPDLHSELNLSSLELGDSALYFCASSAYTDTQYFGPGTRLTVL.

The chain carries TRBV18 and TRBJ1-1; no definite D call. The length of the CDR3 is 14 residues. V lost 3 bases and J lost 6, with 14 bases in between. Germline V CDR1 and CDR2: KGHSH, LQKENI. CDR3 residues: CASSPARAGAEAFF. CDR3 coding DNA: TGTGCCAGCTCACCGGCCAGAGCGGGCGCTGAAGCTTTCTTT. Complete variable domain (other parts from reference TRBV18 and TRBJ1-1): NAGVMQNPRHLVRRRGQEARLRCSPMKGHSHVYWYRQLPEEGLKFMVYLQKENIIDESGMPKERFSAEFPKEGPSILRIQQVVRGDSAAYFCASSPARAGAEAFFGQGTRLTVV.

The chain is built from TRBV9 and TRBJ1-1; no clear D. CDR1 and CDR2 (germline): SGDLS, YYNGEE. V lost 3 bases and J 0 bases, leaving 9 bases between the germline ends. CDR3 length: 14 residues. The CDR3 reads CASSDSRVNTEAFF. CDR3 DNA: TGTGCCAGCAGCGACAGTCGGGTGAACACTGAAGCTTTCTTT.

This clone came up a few times. This chain uses TRBV9 with TRBJ2-2; D not certain. V was pared by 0 bases and J by 4 bases, with 1 base between. Germline-derived CDR1 and CDR2 are SGDLS and YYNGEE. The CDR3 runs to 12 residues. The CDR3 DNA sequence: TGTGCCAGCAGCGTAGGCACCGGGGAGCTGTTTTTT. Protein: CASSVGTGELFF.

The chain couples TRBV7-8 to TRBJ1-1; possibly TRBD1 for D (5 bases). Trimming took 1 base from V and 10 from J, leaving 19 bases between them. The CDR3 covers 15 residues. The germline gives CDR1 SGHVS, CDR2 FQNEAQ. This CDR3 reads CASSLDLGTSRIAFF. The CDR3 DNA follows: TGTGCCAGCAGCTTAGATCTAGGGACTTCGCGGATAGCTTTCTTT.

V usage is TRBV9 and J usage is TRBJ1-3; perhaps TRBD1 as D (5 bases). Trimming cost V 4 bases and J 0 bases, with 11 bases left between them. The CDR3 has 15 residues. CDR1 SGDLS and CDR2 YYNGEE come from the germline V gene. CDR3 sequence reads: CASSPTVSSGNTIYF. The CDR3 bases are TGTGCCAGCAGCCCGACAGTCAGCTCTGGAAACACCATATATTTT. Combining the CDR3 with reference TRBV9 and TRBJ1-3 gives the whole variable domain DSGVTQTPKHLITATGQRVTLRCSPRSGDLSVYWYQQSLDQGLQFLIQYYNGEERAKGNILERFSAQQFPDLHSELNLSSLELGDSALYFCASSPTVSSGNTIYFGEGSWLTVV.

The V call is TRBV18, the J call TRBJ1-2; 7 bases are shared with TRBD1. This CDR3 is built from 19 residues. Per germline, CDR1 KGHSH and CDR2 LQKENI. V shed 3 bases, J shed 0 bases, and the junction held 16 bases outside the gene matches. This CDR3 is CASSPDQGDHYSSNYGYTF. DNA for the CDR3: TGTGCCAGCTCACCTGATCAGGGGGATCACTACTCCTCTAACTATGGCTACACCTTC.

A few counts support this clone. J is TRBJ1-4 and V is TRBV7-9; TRBD1 agrees at 7 bases. Germline assignment: CDR1 SEHNR and CDR2 FQNEAQ (reference sequence). This CDR3 contains 14 residues. With V trimmed by 5 bases and J by 8 bases, 8 bases remained unmatched. CDR3 nucleotide sequence: TGTGCCAGCAGCCCAGCGACAGGGAGGGAAAAACTGTTTTTT. Encoded protein: CASSPATGREKLFF.

This CDR3 reads CASSPDRFQETQYF. CDR3 in DNA: TGCGCCAGCAGTCCGGACAGATTTCAAGAGACCCAGTACTTC. The V and J genes are TRBV5-1 and TRBJ2-5; D might be TRBD1 (6 bases). Per germline, CDR1 SGHRS and CDR2 YFSETQ. CDR3 length: 14 amino acids. Trimming shortened V by 5 bases and J by 2 bases, and 13 bases separated the two germline ends.

The V call is TRBV10-3, the J call TRBJ2-7, with D tentatively TRBD1 or TRBD2 (5 bases each). The CDR3 is 15 residues long. CDR1 ENHRY and CDR2 SYGVKD come from the germline V gene. Trimming stripped 5 bases from V and 5 bases from J, with 19 bases between. CDR3 nucleotide sequence: TGTGCCATCAGTCCCACCGGGACGCTAACCGACGAGCAGTACTTC. Its protein is CAISPTGTLTDEQYF.

This clone was counted once. The V and J genes are TRBV7-9 and TRBJ1-3, with D possibly matching TRBD1 (6 bases). Germline CDR1 and CDR2: SEHNR and FQNEAQ (reference sequence). This CDR3 comprises 15 residues. Trimming left V 3 bases short and J 2 bases short, with 11 bases between. CDR3: CASSLAQGTGNTIYF. CDR3 coding DNA: TGTGCCAGCAGCTTGGCACAGGGAACTGGAAACACCATATATTTT.

This clone has a handful of counts. The chain links TRBV10-1 to TRBJ1-2; tentative D call: TRBD1 (5 bases). V shed 0 bases and J shed 8 bases, with 16 bases lying between them. This CDR3 has 15 residues. CDR1 is WNHNN, CDR2 SYGVQD, per germline (reference sequence). The CDR3 here is CASSESITGSSGYTF. The CDR3 coding sequence is TGCGCCAGCAGTGAGTCAATAACAGGCTCCTCGGGCTACACCTTC.

The V call is TRBV2, the J call TRBJ2-5; D perhaps matches TRBD1 (6 bases). The CDR3 has 16 amino acids. Germline CDR1 is SNHLY and CDR2 is FYNNEI. The ends were cut back, 4 bases at V and 0 bases at J, with 15 bases in the middle. In DNA form, the CDR3 reads TGTGCCAGCAGTGGAGCCCAGGGGCTCAACCAAGAGACCCAGTACTTC. Translating gives CASSGAQGLNQETQYF.

The rearrangement links TRBV7-2 to TRBJ1-1; D gene uncertain. The V end was cut by 2 bases, the J end by 11 bases, with 18 bases between. Looked up from germline, CDR1 is SGHTA and CDR2 is FQGNSA. The CDR3 covers 14 residues. DNA of the CDR3: TGTGCCAGCAGCTTAAGTAGCACCACATCGCGGGCTTTCTTT. Residues: CASSLSSTTSRAFF.

There are a few counts of this clone. The chain employs TRBV11-3 and TRBJ2-1; D uncertain. Germline V gene data show CDR1 as SGHNT and CDR2 as YENEEA. Deletions cut 3 bases from V and 12 bases from J, with 12 bases between. This CDR3 region has 12 residues. DNA for the CDR3: TGTGCCAGCAGCTTTGGAGCCATGGTGCAGTTCTTC. This sequence encodes CASSFGAMVQFF.

The rearrangement links TRBV15 to TRBJ1-2, with unresolved D. Per the germline V gene, CDR1 is LNHNV and CDR2 is YYDKDF (reference sequence). V was cut by 0 bases and J by 6 bases, with 11 bases left in between. This CDR3 has 14 residues. Written as DNA, the CDR3 is TGTGCCACCAGCAGAGATAAGGACTTAGATGGCTACACCTTC. Encoded protein: CATSRDKDLDGYTF.

The CDR3 protein is CAIGQGGTGELFF. The CDR3 DNA sequence: TGTGCCATCGGCCAGGGGGGCACCGGGGAGCTGTTTTTT. V gene TRBV10-3 combines with J gene TRBJ2-2; a weak D match, TRBD1 (7 bases). The germline V gene encodes CDR1 ENHRY and CDR2 SYGVKD. Trimming removed 8 bases at V and 4 bases at J, with 11 bases between. The CDR3 runs 13 residues.

The chain recombines TRBV24-1 with TRBJ2-1, with 11 bases lining up with TRBD1. J lost 9 bases, V lost 10 bases, and 1 base had no gene match. The length of the CDR3 is 11 residues. Germline V gene data show CDR1 as KGHDR and CDR2 as SFDVKD. In DNA, the CDR3 is TGTGCCACGGGACAGGGGGTTGAGCAGTTCTTC. Amino acids: CATGQGVEQFF.

J is TRBJ1-5 and V is TRBV5-8; D is possibly TRBD1 (5 bases). The CDR3 extends over 15 amino acids. The V and J ends lost 0 bases and 8 bases respectively, with 15 bases between them. CDR1 SGHTS and CDR2 YDEGEE come from the germline V gene. CDR3 sequence reads: CASSLGQGLGEPQHF. For the CDR3, the DNA is TGTGCCAGCAGCTTGGGGCAGGGTTTGGGGGAGCCCCAGCATTTT.

The chain recombines TRBV25-1 with TRBJ1-2, with no clear D. The germline V and J ends were trimmed by 4 bases and 2 bases, with 2 bases remaining between them. CDR1 and CDR2 from the germline V gene are MGHDK and SYGVNS. The CDR3 contains 11 residues. For the CDR3, the DNA is TGTGCCAGCAGTGGGAACTATGGCTACACCTTC. It translates to CASSGNYGYTF.

The chain is built from TRBV4-1 and TRBJ1-2, with TRBD1 as a possible D gene (6 bases). This CDR3 region has 13 residues. Trimming took off 0 bases at V and 4 bases at J, with 6 bases between the two ends. From germline, CDR1 is MGHRA and CDR2 YSYEKL. The chain's CDR3 is CASSQEQGYGYTF. CDR3 nucleotide sequence: TGCGCCAGCAGCCAAGAACAGGGCTATGGCTACACCTTC.

The table lists this clone with a count of one. The chain joins TRBV6-1 to TRBJ2-2; TRBD1 matches at 8 bases. The V and J ends lost 4 bases and 1 base, in that order; junction bases with no gene match: 5. Germline V CDR1 and CDR2: MNHNS, SASEGT. The CDR3 length is 16 residues. The DNA for the CDR3 is TGTGCCAGCAGTGTCAGGACAGGGCTGAACACCGGGGAGCTGTTTTTT. Translated: CASSVRTGLNTGELFF.

This clone is medium-sized. Other DNA sequences in this specimen translate into the identical CDR3. The chain links TRBV7-3 to TRBJ2-2; tentative D call: TRBD1 (6 bases). Germline CDR1 SGHTA, CDR2 FQGTGA. CDR3 length equals 14 residues. V dropped 4 bases and J dropped 3 bases, with 9 bases sitting between them. CDR3 region: CASSSDSYTGELFF. The CDR3 DNA sequence: TGTGCCAGCAGCTCGGACAGTTACACCGGGGAGCTGTTTTTT.

This clone was detected only a few times. V usage is TRBV6-5 and J usage is TRBJ2-7; D perhaps matches TRBD2 (6 bases). V lost 9 bases and J lost 4, with 16 bases in between. Germline CDR1 and CDR2: MNHEY and SVGAGI. The CDR3 extends over 13 amino acids. CDR3 bases: TGTGCCAGTTCTCGAGCGGGTGATTACGAGCAGTACTTC. Translated: CASSRAGDYEQYF.